This is a list of T cell receptor beta chains from one sample in a study of blood T cell repertoires in COVID-19. TCRdb's copy holds only in-frame clones and misses some; the assay was immunoSEQ multiplex PCR. The top ten clones hold around 6.3% of a sample with over 150,000 clones, approximately 80% of them seen once. Sequencing used peripheral blood. All receptors come from a middle-aged woman with COVID-19, enrolled during active disease. Both conserved end residues are part of each CDR3. Fields, in order: clone size, CDR3 length, D gene, V gene, J gene, CDR3 protein, CDR3 DNA. The D gene is left open where the match is weak. Part of the rows lack a size; the others show once, few, many or a class for expanded clones.

size: .
length: 16
D: TRBD2
V: TRBV5-4
J: TRBJ2-3
CDR3: CASSLREGWPQDTQYF
DNA: TGTGCCAGCAGCTTGAGGGAGGGTTGGCCTCAAGATACGCAGTATTTT

size: .
length: 14
D: TRBD1
V: TRBV10-1
J: TRBJ2-5
CDR3: CASSIGTGGETQYF
DNA: TGCGCCAGCAGTATCGGGACAGGGGGAGAGACCCAGTACTTC

size: .
length: 16
D: .
V: TRBV5-1
J: TRBJ1-6
CDR3: CASSLGTGLNISPLHF
DNA: TGCGCCAGCAGCTTGGGTACGGGATTGAACATTTCACCCCTCCACTTT

size: .
length: 14
D: .
V: TRBV5-1
J: TRBJ1-1
CDR3: CASSSGLSNTEAFF
DNA: TGCGCCAGCAGCTCGGGACTCTCGAACACTGAAGCTTTCTTT

size: .
length: 12
D: TRBD1
V: TRBV7-9
J: TRBJ1-1
CDR3: CASSSPTGGAFF
DNA: TGTGCCAGCAGCTCACCCACAGGGGGTGCTTTCTTT

size: .
length: 15
D: TRBD1
V: TRBV7-2
J: TRBJ1-3
CDR3: CASSSGGFEGNTIYF
DNA: TGTGCCAGCAGCTCAGGGGGGTTTGAAGGAAACACCATATATTTT

size: many
length: 12
D: TRBD1
V: TRBV11-2
J: TRBJ1-4
CDR3: CASSRTGEKLFF
DNA: TGTGCCAGCAGCCGGACAGGGGAAAAACTGTTTTTT

size: .
length: 16
D: .
V: TRBV7-9
J: TRBJ2-2
CDR3: CASSSTTFVNTGELFF
DNA: TGTGCCAGCAGCTCGACGACTTTTGTGAACACCGGGGAGCTGTTTTTT

size: .
length: 13
D: .
V: TRBV28
J: TRBJ1-2
CDR3: CASSPTGSYGYTF
DNA: TGTGCCAGCAGTCCGACAGGTTCCTATGGCTACACCTTC

size: .
length: 13
D: .
V: TRBV5-1
J: TRBJ1-6
CDR3: CASSLDRAKPLHF
DNA: TGCGCCAGCAGCTTGGACAGGGCAAAACCCCTCCACTTT

size: once
length: 16
D: TRBD2
V: TRBV5-1
J: TRBJ2-7
CDR3: CASSLWTSGNTYEQYF
DNA: TGCGCCAGCAGCCTCTGGACTAGCGGGAACACCTACGAGCAGTACTTC

size: .
length: 13
D: .
V: TRBV25-1
J: TRBJ2-7
CDR3: CASSERISYEQYF
DNA: TGTGCCAGCAGTGAGAGGATCAGCTACGAGCAGTACTTC

size: .
length: 11
D: .
V: TRBV20-1
J: TRBJ2-3
CDR3: CSAAGGDTQYF
DNA: TGCAGTGCTGCCGGGGGAGATACGCAGTATTTT

size: .
length: 15
D: TRBD2
V: TRBV27
J: TRBJ2-7
CDR3: CASRPAVGAGGEQYF
DNA: TGTGCCAGTCGACCAGCCGTGGGCGCGGGGGGCGAGCAGTACTTC

size: .
length: 13
D: .
V: TRBV29-1
J: TRBJ2-7
CDR3: CSVPGGDLSEQYF
DNA: TGCAGCGTGCCCGGGGGAGATTTATCCGAGCAGTACTTC

size: .
length: 16
D: .
V: TRBV24-1
J: TRBJ2-3
CDR3: CATSDPQGPGTDTQYF
DNA: TGTGCCACCAGTGATCCCCAGGGGCCAGGCACAGATACGCAGTATTTT

size: .
length: 17
D: TRBD1
V: TRBV5-6
J: TRBJ1-4
CDR3: CASSLRQGARSGEKLFF
DNA: TGTGCCAGCAGCCTGCGACAGGGGGCCCGGTCAGGAGAAAAACTGTTTTTT

size: .
length: 14
D: TRBD2
V: TRBV10-2
J: TRBJ2-1
CDR3: CASGLAGGPNEQFF
DNA: TGCGCCAGCGGCCTAGCGGGAGGGCCGAATGAGCAGTTCTTC

size: .
length: 15
D: TRBD1
V: TRBV6-5
J: TRBJ2-7
CDR3: CATSRAAGTAAEQYF
DNA: TGTGCCACATCACGGGCCGCCGGGACAGCGGCTGAGCAGTACTTC

size: .
length: 14
D: TRBD1
V: TRBV5-1
J: TRBJ1-4
CDR3: CASSRQGREEKLFF
DNA: TGCGCCAGCAGTCGACAGGGGCGGGAGGAAAAACTGTTTTTT

size: .
length: 17
D: TRBD2
V: TRBV7-3
J: TRBJ2-3
CDR3: CASSKGASGSVQDTQYF
DNA: TGTGCCAGCAGCAAGGGGGCTAGCGGGAGTGTTCAAGATACGCAGTATTTT

size: once
length: 13
D: .
V: TRBV7-9
J: TRBJ1-5
CDR3: CASSFSGDQPQHF
DNA: TGTGCCAGCAGCTTTTCGGGGGATCAGCCCCAGCATTTT

size: .
length: 18
D: TRBD1
V: TRBV10-3
J: TRBJ2-7
CDR3: CAISDLPGDRARSYEQYF
DNA: TGTGCCATCAGTGACCTTCCGGGGGACAGGGCTCGCTCCTACGAGCAGTACTTC

size: .
length: 19
D: TRBD1
V: TRBV15
J: TRBJ1-4
CDR3: CATSRKGQGSGRTNEKLFF
DNA: TGTGCCACCAGCCGAAAGGGACAGGGGTCGGGCCGCACTAATGAAAAACTGTTTTTT

size: once
length: 16
D: .
V: TRBV2
J: TRBJ1-6
CDR3: CASRANTPIRGRTLHF
DNA: TGTGCCAGCAGAGCTAATACCCCGATTCGAGGGAGGACCCTCCACTTT